A single sample gave rise to the 13 T cell receptor beta chains below, sequenced in a study of cytotoxic CD8 clonotypes in ibrutinib-treated CLL. Profiled with immunoSEQ multiplex PCR; TCRdb holds only in-frame clones, not every one. The data hold 150,000 or so clones, with around nine tenths observed a single time. This specimen consisted of PBMCs, obtained at disease progression, from a patient treated with ibrutinib. The receptor source for this set is a human donor with chronic lymphocytic leukemia.

This clone was detected a few times. The chain has TRBV6-5 and TRBJ1-2, with TRBD1 as a possible D gene (6 bases). V lost 6 bases to trimming and J lost 3 bases, with 17 bases between them. Germline assignment: CDR1 MNHEY and CDR2 SVGAGI. The CDR3 spans 15 residues. CDR3 nucleotides: TGTGCCAGCAGCCGCCTGAGGAACAGGGACTATGGCTACACCTTC. It specifies CASSRLRNRDYGYTF.

The V call is TRBV7-9, the J call TRBJ1-2; D remains ambiguous. The CDR3 extends over 12 amino acids. Looked up from germline, CDR1 is SEHNR and CDR2 is FQNEAQ (reference sequence). The germline V and J ends were trimmed by 1 base and 8 bases, with 8 bases remaining between them. The CDR3 loop is CASSLVTRGYTF. The DNA of the CDR3 is TGTGCCAGCAGCTTAGTTACTAGGGGCTACACCTTC.

The rearrangement links TRBV7-2 to TRBJ1-2; D is uncertain. This CDR3 has 11 residues. Looked up from germline, CDR1 is SGHTA and CDR2 is FQGNSA. V lost 1 base to trimming and J lost 10 bases, with 7 bases between them. CDR3 nucleotides: TGTGCCAGCAGCTTAGATGTAGACTACACCTTC. It specifies CASSLDVDYTF.

The chain employs TRBV30 and TRBJ1-2; D possibly corresponds to TRBD1 (6 bases). Germline lookup yields CDR1 GTSNPN and CDR2 SVGIG (reference sequence). V was cut by 4 bases and J by 8 bases, with 17 bases left in between. This CDR3 spans 13 amino acids. The CDR3 coding sequence is TGTGCCTGGACCCCTGGGGCAGGGGACGGCTACACCTTC. Translated, it gives CAWTPGAGDGYTF.

J is TRBJ2-7 and V is TRBV7-2; 8 nucleotides align to TRBD2. CDR3 length: 15 amino acids. V lost 4 bases, J lost 7 bases, and 12 bases stayed unmatched. CDR1 SGHTA and CDR2 FQGNSA come from the germline V gene. In nucleotides, the CDR3 is TGTGCCAGCAGCTGGAAAGCGGGAGAAGTTCTAGAGCAGTACTTC. This codes for CASSWKAGEVLEQYF.

The genes are TRBV9 and TRBJ2-1; tentatively, D is TRBD1 or TRBD2 (5 bases each). The CDR3 runs to 14 residues. Trimming removed 7 bases at V and 2 bases at J, with 13 bases between. Germline lookup yields CDR1 SGDLS and CDR2 YYNGEE. The CDR3 nucleotides are TGTGCCAGCGGGGACGGGGACCCCTACAATGAGCAGTTCTTC. The encoded protein is CASGDGDPYNEQFF.

The chain combines TRBV6-1 with TRBJ2-7, with D perhaps TRBD2 (5 bases). Trimming removed 3 bases at V and 2 bases at J, with 11 bases between. This CDR3 has 14 amino acids. Germline CDR1 and CDR2: MNHNS and SASEGT. CDR3 residues: CASSDIAQTYEQYF. Written as DNA, the CDR3 is TGTGCCAGCAGTGATATAGCGCAGACCTACGAGCAGTACTTC.

This chain links TRBV6-5 with TRBJ2-4, with D uncertain. The length of the CDR3 is 16 residues. Germline V gene data show CDR1 as MNHEY and CDR2 as SVGAGI. V was pared by 6 bases and J by 1 base, with 16 bases between. For the CDR3, the DNA is TGTGCCAGCAGCTACAACCCCGTGGGGGCCAAAAACATTCAGTACTTC. Translated: CASSYNPVGAKNIQYF.

The gene calls are TRBV5-1 and TRBJ1-1, with D unclear. In germline, CDR1 is SGHRS, CDR2 YFSETQ. V was trimmed by 3 bases and J by 1 base, leaving 13 bases between them. The CDR3 runs 15 residues. The DNA of the CDR3 is TGCGCCAGCAGCTCGGAGGCCCTTGGGAACACTGAAGCTTTCTTT. Its protein is CASSSEALGNTEAFF.

The chain joins TRBV5-4 to TRBJ1-1; 8 nucleotides agree with TRBD1. Germline V CDR1 and CDR2: SGHNT, YYREEE (reference sequence). J gave up 5 bases and V 4 bases, and 13 bases lay outside the gene matches. The CDR3 runs to 16 residues. The CDR3 DNA reads TGTGCCAGCAGCAGGGGACCCGACAGGGGTGGGACTGAAGCTTTCTTT. Protein sequence: CASSRGPDRGGTEAFF.

V and J are TRBV2 and TRBJ2-2; TRBD1 might be the D (6 bases). CDR1 SNHLY and CDR2 FYNNEI come from the germline V gene. V was shortened by 6 bases and J by 0 bases, with 11 bases between the two germline ends. The CDR3 has 15 amino acids. CDR3 in DNA: TGTGCCAGCAGCTGGAGACAGGCGAACACCGGGGAGCTGTTTTTT. This codes for CASSWRQANTGELFF.

The genes are TRBV12-5 and TRBJ2-7; 8 bases agree with TRBD1. Trimming took 4 bases from V and 4 from J; bases not matched to a gene: 9. This CDR3 spans 15 amino acids. Germline CDR1 is LGHNT and CDR2 is FRNRAP. The CDR3 DNA reads as TGTGCTAGTGGTTCCACGGACAGGGCGGATTACGAGCAGTACTTC. This gives the protein CASGSTDRADYEQYF. Drawing the rest from reference TRBV12-5 and TRBJ2-7, the complete variable domain is DARVTQTPRHKVTEMGQEVTMRCQPILGHNTVFWYRQTMMQGLELLAYFRNRAPLDDSGMPKDRFSAEMPDATLATLKIQPSEPRDSAVYFCASGSTDRADYEQYFGPGTRLTVT.

This rearrangement joins TRBV2 to TRBJ2-3, with D maybe TRBD2 (6 bases). This CDR3 spans 12 amino acids. The germline CDR1 and CDR2 sequences are SNHLY and FYNNEI. V was pared by 11 bases and J by 2 bases, with 11 bases between. The chain's CDR3 is CAVRRVTDTQYF. CDR3 sequence (DNA): TGTGCCGTCCGGAGGGTCACAGATACGCAGTATTTT.